This T cell receptor beta chain was captured by sequencing in a study of glioma-infiltrating T cells. On this clonotype itself: Its antigen is unknown.

Findings of the study overall: Very few CDR3 sequences were shared between tissue and blood. Tissue-blood divergence was below expectation in non-neoplastic patients, above in gliomas.

Amplification of TCR alpha and beta CDR3 regions from RNA used iRepertoire nested multiplex PCR. One-step reverse transcription and amplification started from approximately 100-400 ng of tissue mRNA or PBMC total RNA. MiXCR, applied by TCRdb to the multiplex PCR reads, yields one record per CDR3 protein. This sample yields 100,000 to 150,000 distinct CDR3 sequences, of which about 25% are seen a single time; approximately 26% belongs to the top ten. Trimming stripped 5 bases from V and 3 bases from J, with 24 bases between. The CDR3 has 18 amino acids. V and J are TRBV12-3 or TRBV12-4 and TRBJ2-3, with a tentative D call TRBD2 (6 bases). Sample: glioma tissue, nonneoplastic brain tissue, or PBMCs (not recorded which). The sequence was collected from a human donor with low-grade glioma or glioblastoma, undergoing nonglioma brain surgery, or in good health (not recorded which). DNA of the CDR3: TGTGCCAGCAGTCTACAAACGCAGCTAGCGAGTTGGACAGATACGCAGTATTTT. This sequence encodes CASSLQTQLASWTDTQYF.